The 7 T cell receptor beta chains in this list originate from one sample, sequenced in a study of OX40 agonist ivuxolimab in advanced cancers. The data were produced by immunoSEQ multiplex PCR, yet TCRdb's version contains in-frame clones alone and is incomplete. The data contain about 57,000 clones, roughly 91% of them singletons. The sample was CD4+ or CD8+ T cells sorted from blood, taken in a trial of the OX40 agonist ivuxolimab. These receptors all stem from an adult with an advanced solid tumor such as melanoma, head and neck, liver or kidney cancer.

The chain recombines TRBV27 with TRBJ2-7; a possible D gene is TRBD2 (6 bases). The CDR3 extends over 18 amino acids. Germline V CDR1 and CDR2: MNHEY, SMNVEV (reference sequence). Trimming cost V 5 bases and J 0 bases, with 23 bases left between them. The CDR3 DNA reads as TGTGCCAGCAGTCAGTCAGCCGGGCGGGGTCCCTTCTCCTACGAGCAGTACTTC. As protein: CASSQSAGRGPFSYEQYF.

As DNA, the CDR3 is TGTGCCAGCAGTTTAGGGGGCGGGCTCTACCAAGAGACCCAGTACTTC. It specifies CASSLGGGLYQETQYF. The chain couples TRBV28 to TRBJ2-5, with D possibly TRBD1 on 6 matching bases. This CDR3 is built from 16 residues. The V end was cut by 2 bases, the J end by 0 bases, with 13 bases between. The germline V gene has CDR1 MDHEN and CDR2 SYDVKM.

CDR3 nucleotide sequence: TGCGCCAGCAGCCCCCGGCGGGACACCGGGGAGCTGTTTTTT. Its protein is CASSPRRDTGELFF. The gene calls are TRBV4-3 and TRBJ2-2; weak D call: TRBD2 (5 bases). V gave up 4 bases and J gave up 3 bases, with 9 bases separating them. The CDR3 extends over 14 amino acids. Germline CDR1 reads LGHNA; CDR2 reads YSLEER.

The J gene is TRBJ1-1, the V gene TRBV4-3; tentative D call: TRBD1 (6 bases). CDR1 is LGHNA and CDR2 is YSLEER in the germline V gene. CDR3 length equals 13 residues. V lost 3 bases and J lost 2, with 7 bases in between. The CDR3 nucleotides are TGCGCCAGCAGCCAGACAGGAAACACTGAAGCTTTCTTT. This encodes CASSQTGNTEAFF.

The rearrangement uses TRBV9 and TRBJ1-3, with 8 nucleotides matching TRBD1. CDR3 length equals 20 residues. Germline values: CDR1 SGDLS, CDR2 YYNGEE. V shed 0 bases and J 4 bases; nucleotides not matched to a gene: 18. Here the CDR3 reads CASSVGPPGQEDRPGNTIYF. CDR3 DNA: TGTGCCAGCAGCGTAGGTCCCCCGGGACAGGAGGACAGGCCGGGAAACACCATATATTTT. The full variable domain, with the rest looked up from reference TRBV9 and TRBJ1-3, is DSGVTQTPKHLITATGQRVTLRCSPRSGDLSVYWYQQSLDQGLQFLIQYYNGEERAKGNILERFSAQQFPDLHSELNLSSLELGDSALYFCASSVGPPGQEDRPGNTIYFGEGSWLTVV.

The V gene is TRBV6-5, the J gene TRBJ2-5, with no clear D. There are 15 residues in the CDR3. V shed 6 bases and J shed 5 bases, with 19 bases lying between them. Germline CDR1 reads MNHEY; CDR2 reads SVGAGI. Here the CDR3 DNA reads TGTGCCAGCAGATTACAGTGGTCTTCCCGGGAGACCCAGTACTTC. It codes for CASRLQWSSRETQYF.

This clone was seen only once. The J gene is TRBJ2-7, the V gene TRBV11-2, with a weak D call TRBD2 (5 bases). The CDR3 sequence is 15 residues long. V lost 6 bases and J lost 1, with 16 bases in between. The germline V gene encodes CDR1 SGHAT and CDR2 FQNNGV. The CDR3, as DNA: TGTGCCAGCAGTGACCTGGGAGTGGTTTCCTACGAGCAGTACTTC. Translation: CASSDLGVVSYEQYF.